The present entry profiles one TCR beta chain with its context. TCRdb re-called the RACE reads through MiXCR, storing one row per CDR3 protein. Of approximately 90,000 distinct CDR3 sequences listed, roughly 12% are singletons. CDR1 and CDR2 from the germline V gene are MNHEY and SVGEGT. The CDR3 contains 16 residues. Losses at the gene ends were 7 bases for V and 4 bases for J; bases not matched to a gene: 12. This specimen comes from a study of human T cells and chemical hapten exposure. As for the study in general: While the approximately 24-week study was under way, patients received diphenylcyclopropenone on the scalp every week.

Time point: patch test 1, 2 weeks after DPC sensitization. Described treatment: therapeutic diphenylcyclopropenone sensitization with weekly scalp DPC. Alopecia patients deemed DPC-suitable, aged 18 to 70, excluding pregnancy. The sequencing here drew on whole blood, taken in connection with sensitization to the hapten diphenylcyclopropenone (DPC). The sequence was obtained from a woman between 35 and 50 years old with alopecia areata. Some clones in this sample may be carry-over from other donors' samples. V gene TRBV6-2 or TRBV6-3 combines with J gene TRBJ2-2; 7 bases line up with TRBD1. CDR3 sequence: CASKGGGRRSTGELFF. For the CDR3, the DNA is TGTGCCAGCAAAGGGGGCGGGCGCCGGAGCACCGGGGAGCTGTTTTTT.